This section outlines one T cell receptor beta chain sequence together with its context. What it binds is not known. With a J-beta primer mix and a sample-barcoded 5' primer, a second PCR ran roughly 6 to 11 cycles. CDR3-containing paired-end reads numbering at least 2.5 million came from each sample. MiXCR was run by TCRdb on the 5' RACE reads, yielding one entry per CDR3 protein. The table shows 1.2 million to 1.5 million distinct CDR3 sequences, with roughly 60% occurring only once. This sample was included in a study of blood T cells in healthy people across ages. The CDR3 length is 11 residues. V shed 2 bases and J shed 12 bases, with 7 bases lying between them. Germline assignment: CDR1 MNHNY and CDR2 SVGAGI (reference sequence). Whole-study findings and limits: In older individuals, TCR beta diversity per million T cells was lower, falling roughly linearly with age.

This sequence joins TRBV6-6 and TRBJ1-4; D gene ambiguous. This TCR came from a man aged 18 to 35 in good health. The material sequenced was blood. CDR3 protein: CASSYRAELFF. In DNA form, the CDR3 reads TGTGCCAGCAGTTACAGGGCTGAACTGTTTTTT.